The entry that follows covers one T cell receptor beta chain sequence. After removal of 6 bases from V and 0 bases from J, the junction contained 7 bases not matched to a gene. This CDR3 has 16 amino acids. Per the germline V gene, CDR1 is PRHDT and CDR2 is FYEKMQ (reference sequence). Only in-frame clones appear in the TCRdb table, and some are missing; sequencing was by immunoSEQ multiplex PCR. The repertoire holds about 12,000 clones, with 75% to 80% as singletons. This entry belongs to a study of sequential checkpoint blockade in melanoma. Study as a whole: Randomization was 1:1 between first-line nivolumab→ipilimumab and ipilimumab→nivolumab.

Stated treatment: randomized to nivolumab then ipilimumab (arm A) or the reverse (arm B). From thawed PBMCs, live CD3+CD8+ cells negative for CD19 and CD56 were sorted. The clonotype comes from a human donor with melanoma. The rearrangement uses TRBV13 and TRBJ2-7, with TRBD1 matching over 11 bases. The input for sequencing was CD8+ T cells sorted from blood (inferred from file names), taken from a patient given nivolumab and ipilimumab in sequence. CDR3 DNA sequence: TGTGCCAGCAGTTTTTCCGGGACAGGGGGCTCCTACGAGCAGTACTTC. It yields the protein CASSFSGTGGSYEQYF.